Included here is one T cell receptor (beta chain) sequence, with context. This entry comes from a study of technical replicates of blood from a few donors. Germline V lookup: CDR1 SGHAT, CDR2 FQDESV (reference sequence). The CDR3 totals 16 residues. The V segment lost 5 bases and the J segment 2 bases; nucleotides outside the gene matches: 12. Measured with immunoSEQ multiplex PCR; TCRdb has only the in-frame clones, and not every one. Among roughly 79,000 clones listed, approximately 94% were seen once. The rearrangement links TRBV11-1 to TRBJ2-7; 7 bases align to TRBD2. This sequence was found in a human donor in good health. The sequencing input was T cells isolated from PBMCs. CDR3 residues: CASSLFSSGATYEQYF. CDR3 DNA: TGTGCCAGCAGCCTCTTCTCTAGCGGAGCTACCTACGAGCAGTACTTC.